Listed here are 25 T cell receptor beta chains from one sample, sequenced in a study of shared clonotypes between healthy human individuals. TCRdb's copy holds only in-frame clones and misses some; the assay was immunoSEQ multiplex PCR. There are under 2.5 million clones in the sample; about 90% occur only once, and 0.3% to 0.4% lies in the top ten. What was sequenced was naive CD4+ T cells from PBMCs. As for subset: CD45RA+ positively selected. The receptor set was obtained from a man younger than 35 in good health. Some clones in this sample may be carry-over from other donors' samples.

The rearrangement uses TRBV7-2 and TRBJ2-2; 8 bases match TRBD1. Germline CDR1 and CDR2: SGHTA and FQGNSA. Unmatched junction bases numbered 0, after V lost 3 bases and J lost 0 bases. CDR3 size: 15 residues. For the CDR3, the DNA is TGTGCCAGCAGCTTGACAGGGGCGAACACCGGGGAGCTGTTTTTT. It is translated as CASSLTGANTGELFF.

The gene calls are TRBV27 and TRBJ1-1; perhaps TRBD1 as D (5 bases). CDR1 MNHEY and CDR2 SMNVEV come from the germline V gene (reference sequence). Trimming left V 4 bases short and J 0 bases short, with 18 bases between. This CDR3 is built from 17 residues. CDR3 DNA: TGTGCCAGCAGTTCGACTCCCTGGGGGTACATGAACACTGAAGCTTTCTTT. It translates to CASSSTPWGYMNTEAFF.

The chain combines TRBV29-1 with TRBJ2-7; 7 bases map to TRBD1. Trimming at V came to 7 bases and at J to 4 bases, leaving 7 bases not matched to a gene. Germline values: CDR1 SQVTM, CDR2 ANQGSEA. The CDR3 consists of 12 residues. CDR3 loop: CSGGGPTYEQYF. Written as DNA, the CDR3 is TGCAGCGGAGGGGGCCCGACTTACGAGCAGTACTTC.

Note on this clone: Additional DNA sequences in this sample encode the identical CDR3. V gene TRBV5-1 combines with J gene TRBJ2-3; 8 nucleotides line up with TRBD1. Germline CDR1 is SGHRS and CDR2 is YFSETQ. The V and J ends lost 0 bases and 5 bases, in that order; junction bases with no gene match: 5. The CDR3 contains 15 residues. CDR3 nucleotides: TGCGCCAGCAGCTTGGGGCAGGGGGCTGGAGATACGCAGTATTTT. It translates to CASSLGQGAGDTQYF.

This clone was detected once. The J gene is TRBJ2-2, the V gene TRBV2, with no clear D. This CDR3 is built from 13 residues. V lost 7 bases to trimming and J lost 2 bases, with 8 bases between them. The germline V gene encodes CDR1 SNHLY and CDR2 FYNNEI. The CDR3 reads CASNLLNTGELFF. The CDR3, as DNA: TGTGCCAGCAACCTTCTAAACACCGGGGAGCTGTTTTTT.

The chain carries TRBV6-6 and TRBJ2-7; D might be TRBD1 or TRBD2, each matching 6 bases. In germline, CDR1 is MNHNY, CDR2 SVGAGI (reference sequence). V shed 6 bases and J shed 3 bases, with 18 bases lying between them. The CDR3 spans 15 residues. CDR3 sequence (DNA): TGTGCCAGCAGGGGGACTCGACAGGCGTTCTACGAGCAGTACTTC. Protein product: CASRGTRQAFYEQYF.

J is TRBJ2-5 and V is TRBV5-1; TRBD2 might be the D (6 bases). Germline V CDR1 and CDR2: SGHRS, YFSETQ. Trimming took 4 bases from V and 1 from J, leaving 11 bases between them. This CDR3 is built from 14 residues. DNA of the CDR3: TGCGCCAGCAGCCGGGAGCGGTCCCAAGAGACCCAGTACTTC. Its translation: CASSRERSQETQYF.

This sequence joins TRBV12-5 and TRBJ2-5; 10 bases align to TRBD1. The junction had 3 bases not matched to a gene; V was cut back by 6 bases and J by 2 bases. This CDR3 is built from 14 residues. CDR1 and CDR2 (germline): LGHNT, FRNRAP. The CDR3 DNA reads as TGTGCTAGTGGCCCGGGACAGGGGCAAGAGACCCAGTACTTC. This translates into CASGPGQGQETQYF. Full variable domain (remainder filled in from reference TRBV12-5 and TRBJ2-5): DARVTQTPRHKVTEMGQEVTMRCQPILGHNTVFWYRQTMMQGLELLAYFRNRAPLDDSGMPKDRFSAEMPDATLATLKIQPSEPRDSAVYFCASGPGQGQETQYFGPGTRLLVL.

J is TRBJ2-3 and V is TRBV28, with a tentative D call TRBD2 (8 bases). V was shortened by 2 bases and J by 3 bases, with 15 bases between the two germline ends. In germline, CDR1 is MDHEN, CDR2 SYDVKM. The CDR3 has 16 residues. The CDR3 loop reads CASSLPGGGETDTQYF. DNA of the CDR3: TGTGCCAGCAGTTTACCGGGAGGGGGCGAGACAGATACGCAGTATTTT. The variable domain in full, with the rest retrieved from reference TRBV28 and TRBJ2-3, is DVKVTQSSRYLVKRTGEKVFLECVQDMDHENMFWYRQDPGLGLRLIYFSYDVKMKEKGDIPEGYSVSREKKERFSLILESASTNQTSMYLCASSLPGGGETDTQYFGPGTRLTVL.

The rearrangement uses TRBV28 and TRBJ1-3; no definite D call. V was pared by 3 bases and J by 7 bases, with 19 bases between. The CDR3 spans 16 residues. The V gene's germline CDR1 is MDHEN and CDR2 SYDVKM. CDR3: CASSLTTLTSGNTIYF. CDR3 nucleotides: TGTGCCAGCAGTTTGACCACCCTCACCAGCGGGAACACCATATATTTT.

The chain couples TRBV7-2 to TRBJ2-2, with D hard to call. The CDR3 length is 14 residues. With 1 base removed from V and 8 bases from J, the gap between germline ends came to 11 bases. The germline gives CDR1 SGHTA, CDR2 FQGNSA. The DNA of the CDR3 is TGTGCCAGCAGCTTAGATCACATCTTGGGGGAGCTGTTTTTT. Translated: CASSLDHILGELFF.

This clone showed up just a few times. The chain links TRBV6-4 to TRBJ1-1; D remains ambiguous. The ends were cut back, 7 bases at V and 1 base at J, with 4 bases in the middle. This CDR3 region has 11 residues. Germline CDR1 reads MRHNA; CDR2 reads SNTAGT. For the CDR3, the DNA is TGTGCCAGCAACCGGAACACTGAAGCTTTCTTT. As protein: CASNRNTEAFF.

The chain's CDR3 is CASSFETLYGYTF. The CDR3 DNA follows: TGCGCCAGCAGCTTTGAGACACTCTATGGCTACACCTTC. The J gene is TRBJ1-2, the V gene TRBV5-1; no reliable D call. Trimming shortened V by 2 bases and J by 4 bases, and 9 bases separated the two germline ends. This CDR3 comprises 13 residues. CDR1 is SGHRS, CDR2 YFSETQ, per germline.

This chain's CDR3 is CASSSSSGRARDTQYF. In DNA form, the CDR3 reads TGTGCCAGCAGCTCCTCTAGCGGGAGGGCCAGAGATACGCAGTATTTT. V usage is TRBV7-6 and J usage is TRBJ2-3, with 12 bases that match TRBD2. Germline CDR1 SGHVS, CDR2 FNYEAQ. With V trimmed by 4 bases and J by 5 bases, 7 bases remained unmatched. The CDR3 has 16 residues.

This chain links TRBV4-1 with TRBJ2-3; 8 positions agree with TRBD2. Germline CDR1 and CDR2: MGHRA and YSYEKL. The V segment lost 0 bases and the J segment 4 bases; nucleotides outside the gene matches: 6. CDR3 length: 16 amino acids. The CDR3 sequence: CASSQEHYGGADTQYF. The CDR3 DNA sequence: TGCGCCAGCAGCCAAGAACATTACGGGGGGGCAGATACGCAGTATTTT.

The chain is built from TRBV5-1 and TRBJ2-7; D is possibly TRBD1 (6 bases). The germline gives CDR1 SGHRS, CDR2 YFSETQ. V lost 4 bases and J 0 bases, leaving 11 bases between the germline ends. The CDR3 runs 14 residues. The CDR3 sequence: CASSVGQSSYEQYF. The CDR3 region has the DNA TGCGCCAGCAGCGTAGGACAGAGCTCCTACGAGCAGTACTTC.

The chain is built from TRBV10-2 and TRBJ2-7; TRBD2 agrees at 10 bases. After removal of 6 bases from V and 0 bases from J, the junction contained 5 bases not matched to a gene. CDR1 is WSHSY and CDR2 is SAAADI in the germline V gene. This CDR3 is built from 15 residues. DNA for the CDR3: TGCGCCAGCAGGGGGTGGACTAGCGGCTCCTACGAGCAGTACTTC. Translated, it gives CASRGWTSGSYEQYF.

The chain links TRBV6-5 to TRBJ1-4; tentatively, D is TRBD1 (5 bases). The CDR3 totals 15 residues. Germline CDR1 is MNHEY and CDR2 is SVGAGI. V lost 0 bases, J lost 4 bases, and 9 bases lay in between. CDR3 in DNA: TGTGCCAGCAGTTACTCGAGGGACGGTAATGAAAAACTGTTTTTT. It encodes CASSYSRDGNEKLFF.

In regard to this clone: Other nucleotide sequences in the sample specify the same CDR3. The V and J genes are TRBV29-1 and TRBJ1-4, with 9 bases lining up with TRBD1. Trimming removed 4 bases from V and 8 bases from J; junction bases left unmatched: 5. CDR3 size: 13 residues. Germline lookup yields CDR1 SQVTM and CDR2 ANQGSEA. Written as DNA, the CDR3 is TGCAGCGTTGGGACAGGGGCAGGGGAAAAACTGTTTTTT. Translating it yields CSVGTGAGEKLFF.

The chain couples TRBV23-1 to TRBJ1-1; D remains unclear. TRBV23-1 is designated an ORF whose function remains uncertain. This CDR3 has 11 amino acids. V was pared by 6 bases and J by 3 bases, with 5 bases between. The CDR3: CASSMYTEAFF. The CDR3 region has the DNA TGCGCCAGCAGCATGTACACTGAAGCTTTCTTT.

This clone appeared a single time. The final CDR3 position lacks the conserved phenylalanine or tryptophan, pointing to a likely read error. The chain combines TRBV4-1 with TRBJ1-2; D is ambiguous. Germline-derived CDR1 and CDR2 are MGHRA and YSYEKL. The germline V and J ends were trimmed by 2 bases and 4 bases, with 11 bases remaining between them. This CDR3 spans 14 amino acids. The CDR3 sequence: CASSQLLGSYGYTL. The CDR3, as DNA: TGCGCCAGCAGCCAACTTCTAGGCAGCTATGGCTACACCCTC.

For this clone: Other DNA sequences from this sample encode an identical CDR3 as well. The rearrangement links TRBV19 to TRBJ2-7; 9 nucleotides line up with TRBD1. Germline V gene data show CDR1 as LNHDA and CDR2 as SQIVND (reference sequence). Losses at the gene ends were 4 bases for V and 4 bases for J; bases not matched to a gene: 5. This CDR3 has 14 residues. CDR3 amino acids: CASSRRDREYEQYF. For the CDR3, the DNA is TGTGCCAGTAGTAGACGGGACAGGGAGTACGAGCAGTACTTC. The full variable domain, its missing parts supplied by reference TRBV19 and TRBJ2-7, is DGGITQSPKYLFRKEGQNVTLSCEQNLNHDAMYWYRQDPGQGLRLIYYSQIVNDFQKGDIAEGYSVSREKKESFPLTVTSAQKNPTAFYLCASSRRDREYEQYFGPGTRLTVT.

The chain uses TRBV11-3 and TRBJ2-5, with D perhaps TRBD2 (5 bases). The germline gives CDR1 SGHNT, CDR2 YENEEA. The CDR3 is 14 amino acids. Trimming took off 0 bases at V and 5 bases at J, with 10 bases between the two ends. As DNA, the CDR3 is TGTGCCAGCAGCTTAGAACGGGGATCCGAGACCCAGTACTTC. Its translation: CASSLERGSETQYF.

The chain joins TRBV13 to TRBJ2-4; 7 bases match TRBD2. Losses at the gene ends were 5 bases for V and 11 bases for J; bases not matched to a gene: 15. Germline assignment: CDR1 PRHDT and CDR2 FYEKMQ (reference sequence). This CDR3 comprises 15 residues. The CDR3 bases are TGTGCCAGCAGCCAAGAGCGGGCGGGGGACGTCGTTCAGTACTTC. Its translation: CASSQERAGDVVQYF.

The chain couples TRBV5-1 to TRBJ1-3, with TRBD1 matching 7 bases. The ends lost 3 bases at V and 2 bases at J; junction bases unmatched: 2. The CDR3 has 14 amino acids. CDR1 is SGHRS, CDR2 YFSETQ, per germline. The chain's CDR3 is CASSYGTAGNTIYF. In DNA form, the CDR3 reads TGCGCCAGCAGCTATGGGACAGCTGGAAACACCATATATTTT.